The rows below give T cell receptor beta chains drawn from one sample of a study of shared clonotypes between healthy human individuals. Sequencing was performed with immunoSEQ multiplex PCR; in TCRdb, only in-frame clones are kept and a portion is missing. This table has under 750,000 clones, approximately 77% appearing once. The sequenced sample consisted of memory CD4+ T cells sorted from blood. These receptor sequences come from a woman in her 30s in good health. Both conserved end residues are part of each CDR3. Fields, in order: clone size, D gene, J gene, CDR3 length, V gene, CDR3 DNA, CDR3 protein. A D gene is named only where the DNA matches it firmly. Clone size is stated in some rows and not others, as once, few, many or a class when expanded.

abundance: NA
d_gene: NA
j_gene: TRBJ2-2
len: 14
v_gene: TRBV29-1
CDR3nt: TGCAGCGTTGTTCCTAGCGCGAACACCGGGGAGCTGTTTTTT
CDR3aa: CSVVPSANTGELFF

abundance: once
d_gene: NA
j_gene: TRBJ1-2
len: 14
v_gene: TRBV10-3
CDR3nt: TGTGCCATCAGTGAGTCGCACAGTAGGTATGGCTACACCTTC
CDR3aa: CAISESHSRYGYTF

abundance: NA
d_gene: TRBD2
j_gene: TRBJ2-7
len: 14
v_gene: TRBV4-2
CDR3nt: TGTGCCAGCGGGTCCGGGCAGACTAGCAGAGAGCAGTACTTC
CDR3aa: CASGSGQTSREQYF

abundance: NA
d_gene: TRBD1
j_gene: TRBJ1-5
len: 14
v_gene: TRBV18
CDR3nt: TGTGCCAGCTCACGACAAACAGGGGATCAGCCCCAGCATTTT
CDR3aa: CASSRQTGDQPQHF

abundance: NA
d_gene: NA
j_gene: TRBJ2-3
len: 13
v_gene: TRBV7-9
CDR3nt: TGTGCCAGCAGTCCAACTACCCCCGATACGCAGTATTTT
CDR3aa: CASSPTTPDTQYF

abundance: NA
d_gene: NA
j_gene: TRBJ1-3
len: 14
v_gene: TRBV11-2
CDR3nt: TGTGCCAGCAACATAGGGACCTCTGGAAACACCATATATTTT
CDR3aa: CASNIGTSGNTIYF

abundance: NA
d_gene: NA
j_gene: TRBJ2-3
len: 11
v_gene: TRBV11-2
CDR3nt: TGTGCCAGCAGCTTTTCCGATACGCAGTATTTT
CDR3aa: CASSFSDTQYF

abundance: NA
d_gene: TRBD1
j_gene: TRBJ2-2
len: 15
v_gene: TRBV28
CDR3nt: TGTGCCAGCAGTAAAGGGGGCATCAACACCGGGGAGCTGTTTTTT
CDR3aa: CASSKGGINTGELFF

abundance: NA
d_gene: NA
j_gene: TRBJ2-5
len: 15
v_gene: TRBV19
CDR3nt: TGTGCCAGTAGTGCCGCCAAACACAGCGCGGAGACCCAGTACTTC
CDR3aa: CASSAAKHSAETQYF

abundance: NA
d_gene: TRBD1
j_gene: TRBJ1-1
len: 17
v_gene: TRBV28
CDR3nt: TGTGCCAGCAGTTCTCTCAAAGGCAGGGGGCAATATCGTGAAGCTTTCTTT
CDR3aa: CASSSLKGRGQYREAFF

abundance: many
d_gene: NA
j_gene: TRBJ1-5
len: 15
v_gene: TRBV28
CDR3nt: TGTGCCAGCAGAAACTCAGGCGCCGACAATCAGCCCCAGCATTTT
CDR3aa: CASRNSGADNQPQHF

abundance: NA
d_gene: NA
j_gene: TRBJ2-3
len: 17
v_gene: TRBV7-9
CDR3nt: TGTGCCAGCAGCCCGCTGAGGGGAAGGGGGGTCGCAGATACGCAGTATTTT
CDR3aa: CASSPLRGRGVADTQYF

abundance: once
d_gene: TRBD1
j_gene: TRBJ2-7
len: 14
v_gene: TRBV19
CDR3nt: TGTGCCAGTAGTCCGGGACAGGGGATTAACGAGCAGTACTTC
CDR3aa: CASSPGQGINEQYF

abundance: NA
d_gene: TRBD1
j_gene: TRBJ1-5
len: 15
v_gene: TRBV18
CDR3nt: TGTGCCAGCTCACCGACAGGGGGAGCCGGTCAGCCCCAGCATTTT
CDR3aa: CASSPTGGAGQPQHF